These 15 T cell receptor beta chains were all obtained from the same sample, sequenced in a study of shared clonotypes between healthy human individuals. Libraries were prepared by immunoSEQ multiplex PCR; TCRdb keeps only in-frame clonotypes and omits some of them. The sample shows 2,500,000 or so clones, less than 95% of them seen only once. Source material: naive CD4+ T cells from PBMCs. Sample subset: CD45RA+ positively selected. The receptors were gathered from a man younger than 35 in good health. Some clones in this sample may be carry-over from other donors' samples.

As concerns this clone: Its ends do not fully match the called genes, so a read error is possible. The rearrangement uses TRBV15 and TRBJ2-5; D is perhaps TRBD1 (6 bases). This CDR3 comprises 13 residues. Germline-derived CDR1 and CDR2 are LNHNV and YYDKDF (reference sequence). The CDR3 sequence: CATRRGGGETQYF. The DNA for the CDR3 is TGTGCCACCAGGAGAGGGGGTGGAGAGACCCAGTACTTC.

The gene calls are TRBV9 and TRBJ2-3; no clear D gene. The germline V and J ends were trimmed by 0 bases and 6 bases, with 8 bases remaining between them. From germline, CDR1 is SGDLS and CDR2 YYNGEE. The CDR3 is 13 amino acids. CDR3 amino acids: CASSVGPSDTQYF. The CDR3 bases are TGTGCCAGCAGCGTAGGCCCTTCGGATACGCAGTATTTT. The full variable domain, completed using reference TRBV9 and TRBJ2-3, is DSGVTQTPKHLITATGQRVTLRCSPRSGDLSVYWYQQSLDQGLQFLIQYYNGEERAKGNILERFSAQQFPDLHSELNLSSLELGDSALYFCASSVGPSDTQYFGPGTRLTVL.

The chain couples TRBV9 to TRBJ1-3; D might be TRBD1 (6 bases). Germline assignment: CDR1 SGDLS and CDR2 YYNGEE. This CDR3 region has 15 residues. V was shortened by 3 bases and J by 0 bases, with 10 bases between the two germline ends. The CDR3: CASSEGDLSGNTIYF. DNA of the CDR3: TGTGCCAGCAGCGAGGGGGACCTCTCTGGAAACACCATATATTTT.

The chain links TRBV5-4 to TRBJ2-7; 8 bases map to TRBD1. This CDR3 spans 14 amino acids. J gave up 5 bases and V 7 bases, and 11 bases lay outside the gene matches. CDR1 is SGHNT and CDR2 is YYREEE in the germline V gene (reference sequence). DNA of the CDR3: TGTGCCAGCGATTCCGGGACAGGCGGTAACGAGCAGTACTTC. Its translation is CASDSGTGGNEQYF. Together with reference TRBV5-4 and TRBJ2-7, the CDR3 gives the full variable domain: ETGVTQSPTHLIKTRGQQVTLRCSSQSGHNTVSWYQQALGQGPQFIFQYYREEENGRGNFPPRFSGLQFPNYSSELNVNALELDDSALYLCASDSGTGGNEQYFGPGTRLTVT.

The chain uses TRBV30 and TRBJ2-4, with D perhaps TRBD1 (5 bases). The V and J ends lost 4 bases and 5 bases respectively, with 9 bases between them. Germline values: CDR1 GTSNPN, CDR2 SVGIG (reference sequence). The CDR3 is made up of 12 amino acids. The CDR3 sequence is CAWKMTENIQYF. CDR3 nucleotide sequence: TGTGCCTGGAAAATGACAGAAAACATTCAGTACTTC.

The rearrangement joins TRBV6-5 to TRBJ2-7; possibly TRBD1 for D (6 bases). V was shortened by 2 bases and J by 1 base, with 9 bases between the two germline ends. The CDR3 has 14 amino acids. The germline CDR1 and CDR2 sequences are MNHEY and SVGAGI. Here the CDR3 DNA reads TGTGCCAGCAGTTACATGGGACAATCCTACGAGCAGTACTTC. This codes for CASSYMGQSYEQYF.

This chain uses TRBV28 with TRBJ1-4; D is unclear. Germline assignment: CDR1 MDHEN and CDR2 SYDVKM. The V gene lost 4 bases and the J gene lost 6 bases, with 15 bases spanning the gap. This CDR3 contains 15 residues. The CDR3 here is CASSSLGGSDEKLFF. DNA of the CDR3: TGTGCCAGCAGTTCCCTCGGAGGGAGTGATGAAAAACTGTTTTTT.

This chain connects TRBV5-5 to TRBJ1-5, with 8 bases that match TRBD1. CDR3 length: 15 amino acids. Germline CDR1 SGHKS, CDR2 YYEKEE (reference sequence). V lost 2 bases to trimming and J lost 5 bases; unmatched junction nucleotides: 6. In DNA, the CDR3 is TGTGCCAGCAGCTTAGGCAGGGGGCCCCATCAGCCCCAGCATTTT. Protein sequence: CASSLGRGPHQPQHF.

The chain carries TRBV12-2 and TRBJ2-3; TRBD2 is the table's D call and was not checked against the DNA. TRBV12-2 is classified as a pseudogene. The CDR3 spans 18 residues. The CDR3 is CASRSPRRNSGSTDTQYF. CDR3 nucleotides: TGTGCAAGTCGCTCCCCGAGAAGAAATAGCGGGTCCACAGATACGCAGTATTTT.

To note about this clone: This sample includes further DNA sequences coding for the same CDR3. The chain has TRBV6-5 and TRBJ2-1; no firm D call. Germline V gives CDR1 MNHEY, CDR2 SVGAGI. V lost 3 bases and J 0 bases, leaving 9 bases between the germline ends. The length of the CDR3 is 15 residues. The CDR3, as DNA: TGTGCCAGCAGTTATCGGCCCAGCTCCTACAATGAGCAGTTCTTC. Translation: CASSYRPSSYNEQFF.

The CDR3 protein is CASSPSSTDTQYF. The CDR3 DNA follows: TGTGCCAGCAGCCCTTCTAGCACAGATACGCAGTATTTT. The chain combines TRBV7-6 with TRBJ2-3; unclear D gene. The ends were cut back, 5 bases at V and 0 bases at J, with 6 bases in the middle. The germline CDR1 and CDR2 sequences are SGHVS and FNYEAQ. This CDR3 spans 13 amino acids.

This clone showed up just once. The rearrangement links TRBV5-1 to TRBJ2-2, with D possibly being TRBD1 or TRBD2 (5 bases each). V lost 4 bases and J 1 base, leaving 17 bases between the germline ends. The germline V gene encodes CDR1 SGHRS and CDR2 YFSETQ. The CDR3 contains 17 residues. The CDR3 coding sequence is TGCGCCAGCAGCCCTGACAGACGGGAAATGAACACCGGGGAGCTGTTTTTT. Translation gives CASSPDRREMNTGELFF.

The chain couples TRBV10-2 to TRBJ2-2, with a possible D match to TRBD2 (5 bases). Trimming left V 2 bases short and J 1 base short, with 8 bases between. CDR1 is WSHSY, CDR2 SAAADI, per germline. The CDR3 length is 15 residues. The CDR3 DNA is TGCGCCAGCAGTGAGATGAGGGAGAACACCGGGGAGCTGTTTTTT. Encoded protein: CASSEMRENTGELFF.

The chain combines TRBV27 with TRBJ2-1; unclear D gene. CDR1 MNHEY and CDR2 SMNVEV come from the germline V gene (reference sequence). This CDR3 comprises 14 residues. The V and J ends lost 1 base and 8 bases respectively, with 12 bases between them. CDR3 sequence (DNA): TGTGCCAGCAGTTTATTGGGTGGGATCGATGAGCAGTTCTTC. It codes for CASSLLGGIDEQFF.

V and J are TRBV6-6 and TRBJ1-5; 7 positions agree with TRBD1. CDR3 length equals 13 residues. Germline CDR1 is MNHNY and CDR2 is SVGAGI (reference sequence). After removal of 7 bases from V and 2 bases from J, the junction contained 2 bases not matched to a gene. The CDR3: CASTQGGNQPQHF. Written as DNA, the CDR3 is TGTGCCAGCACTCAGGGGGGCAATCAGCCCCAGCATTTT.